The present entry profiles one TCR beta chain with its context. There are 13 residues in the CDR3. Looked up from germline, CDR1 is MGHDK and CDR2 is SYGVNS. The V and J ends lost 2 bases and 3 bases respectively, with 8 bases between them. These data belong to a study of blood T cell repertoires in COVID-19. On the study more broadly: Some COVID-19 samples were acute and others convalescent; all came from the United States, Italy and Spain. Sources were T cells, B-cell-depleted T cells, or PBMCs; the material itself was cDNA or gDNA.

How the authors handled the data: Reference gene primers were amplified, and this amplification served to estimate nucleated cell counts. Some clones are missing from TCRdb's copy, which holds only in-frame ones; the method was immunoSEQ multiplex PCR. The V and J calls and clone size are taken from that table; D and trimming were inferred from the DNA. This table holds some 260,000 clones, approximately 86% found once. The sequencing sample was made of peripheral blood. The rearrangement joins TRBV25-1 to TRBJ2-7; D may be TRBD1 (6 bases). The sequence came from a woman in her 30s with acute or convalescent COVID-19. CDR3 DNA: TGTGCCAGCAGTGAACCCAGGGGCTACGAGCAGTACTTC. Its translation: CASSEPRGYEQYF.